These 27 T cell receptor beta chains were sequenced from one sample in a study of blood T cells in healthy people across ages. Primers used in a second PCR of roughly 6 to 11 cycles were a sample-barcoded 5' primer and a J-beta primer mix. TCRdb independently ran MiXCR on the 5' RACE reads; one entry per CDR3 protein. The sample contains about 620,000 distinct CDR3 sequences, roughly 21% of which appear only once. The sequenced material came from blood. These receptor sequences come from a man between 65 and 79 years old in good health.

This clonotype has more than one count but fewer than ten. The chain combines TRBV7-9 with TRBJ2-5; D remains unclear. Germline-derived CDR1 and CDR2 are SEHNR and FQNEAQ (reference sequence). V shed 4 bases and J shed 0 bases, with 6 bases lying between them. CDR3 length: 13 amino acids. Here the CDR3 reads CASSSPYQETQYF. In nucleotides, the CDR3 is TGTGCCAGCAGCTCCCCGTACCAAGAGACCCAGTACTTC. Full variable domain (remainder filled in from reference TRBV7-9 and TRBJ2-5): DTGVSQNPRHKITKRGQNVTFRCDPISEHNRLYWYRQTLGQGPEFLTYFQNEAQLEKSRLLSDRFSAERPKGSFSTLEIQRTEQGDSAMYLCASSSPYQETQYFGPGTRLLVL.

This clonotype has a handful of counts. J is TRBJ2-1 and V is TRBV28; 7 positions agree with TRBD1. Losses at the gene ends were 3 bases for V and 5 bases for J; bases not matched to a gene: 4. The CDR3 totals 14 residues. In germline, CDR1 is MDHEN, CDR2 SYDVKM. The DNA of the CDR3 is TGTGCCAGCAGTTTCCTGGGGACAGACAATGAGCAGTTCTTC. Translating gives CASSFLGTDNEQFF.

Remarks on this clonotype: At one of its ends the junction is not consistent with the germline gene, which may arise from a read error. This sequence joins TRBV29-1 and TRBJ2-7, with 8 bases fitting TRBD2. The CDR3 totals 14 residues. Germline CDR1 is SQVTM and CDR2 is ANQGSEA. The CDR3, as DNA: TGCAGCGTATCCCGGGGGGGGACGAACTACGTGCAGTACTTC. Residues: CSVSRGGTNYVQYF.

The V gene is TRBV12-3 or TRBV12-4, the J gene TRBJ1-4; D is perhaps TRBD1 (5 bases). The CDR3 has 14 residues. The ends were cut back, 6 bases at V and 7 bases at J, with 15 bases in the middle. For the CDR3, the DNA is TGTGCCAGCAGCCAGCCCGTGGGACGTGAAAAACTGTTTTTT. It translates to CASSQPVGREKLFF.

This chain links TRBV7-2 with TRBJ2-5, with D perhaps TRBD1 or TRBD2 (5 bases each). From germline, CDR1 is SGHTA and CDR2 FQGNSA. The V end lost 1 base, the J end lost 5 bases, and 14 bases lay between the germline ends. The CDR3 has 15 residues. CDR3 region: CASSLERGASETQYF. DNA for the CDR3: TGTGCCAGCAGCTTAGAGAGGGGCGCGAGCGAGACCCAGTACTTC.

The V and J genes are TRBV20-1 and TRBJ2-5; D gene unclear. Germline CDR1 DFQATT, CDR2 SNEGSKA (reference sequence). Trimming took off 2 bases at V and 3 bases at J, with 4 bases between the two ends. The CDR3 sequence is 11 residues long. CDR3 in DNA: TGCAGTGCTAGAACAGAAGAGACCCAGTACTTC. Protein product: CSARTEETQYF.

The rearrangement uses TRBV27 and TRBJ2-3; D might be TRBD2 (7 bases). Trimming pared 3 bases from V and 3 bases from J, leaving 10 bases between. Germline lookup yields CDR1 MNHEY and CDR2 SMNVEV (reference sequence). The CDR3 consists of 14 residues. The CDR3 spells CASSFGGLTDTQYF. Written as DNA, the CDR3 is TGTGCCAGCAGTTTCGGGGGGCTAACAGATACGCAGTATTTT.

The rearrangement joins TRBV7-9 to TRBJ2-7; 7 bases agree with TRBD1. Germline trimming cut 4 bases from V and 2 bases from J; bases unmatched to any gene: 8. The germline gives CDR1 SEHNR, CDR2 FQNEAQ (reference sequence). This CDR3 has 15 residues. The CDR3 DNA reads TGTGCCAGCAGCTGGTTGGGACAGAATGCCTACGAGCAGTACTTC. It translates to CASSWLGQNAYEQYF.

The rearrangement uses TRBV7-9 and TRBJ2-1, with 10 bases that match TRBD2. The V and J ends lost 5 bases and 4 bases, in that order; junction bases with no gene match: 5. Germline CDR1 is SEHNR and CDR2 is FQNEAQ (reference sequence). The CDR3 sequence is 15 residues long. The CDR3 loop reads CASSPSGSWYNEQFF. As DNA, the CDR3 is TGTGCCAGCAGCCCTAGCGGGAGCTGGTACAATGAGCAGTTCTTC.

This chain joins TRBV19 and TRBJ1-1; D is unresolved. Germline lookup yields CDR1 LNHDA and CDR2 SQIVND (reference sequence). This CDR3 has 13 amino acids. V was clipped by 1 base and J by 4 bases, with 7 bases between them. CDR3 nucleotide sequence: TGTGCCAGTAGTATAGTGGGTATCACTGAAGCTTTCTTT. Translated: CASSIVGITEAFF. The variable domain in full, completed from reference TRBV19 and TRBJ1-1, reads DGGITQSPKYLFRKEGQNVTLSCEQNLNHDAMYWYRQDPGQGLRLIYYSQIVNDFQKGDIAEGYSVSREKKESFPLTVTSAQKNPTAFYLCASSIVGITEAFFGQGTRLTVV.

This clonotype was seen only a few times. The rearrangement uses TRBV25-1 and TRBJ2-7; TRBD2 agrees at 10 bases. Germline trimming cut 1 base from V and 4 bases from J; bases unmatched to any gene: 4. The CDR3 has 15 amino acids. Germline-derived CDR1 and CDR2 are MGHDK and SYGVNS. CDR3 in DNA: TGTGCCAGCAGTGAATTCCCTAGCGGGAGTTACGAGCAGTACTTC. Translating it yields CASSEFPSGSYEQYF.

This clonotype came up a few times. The chain recombines TRBV29-1 with TRBJ2-7; the match to TRBD2 covers 7 bases. CDR3 length equals 12 residues. Germline V CDR1 and CDR2: SQVTM, ANQGSEA. The junction had 5 bases not matched to a gene; V was cut back by 4 bases and J by 5 bases. CDR3 region: CSVAGGRDEQYF. For the CDR3, the DNA is TGCAGCGTTGCGGGCGGGAGAGACGAGCAGTACTTC.

As regards this clonotype: The junction differs from germline at one of its ends, possibly a read error. This chain joins TRBV20-1 and TRBJ2-2; D might be TRBD1 (5 bases). The CDR3 extends over 14 amino acids. Germline V gives CDR1 DFQATT, CDR2 SNEGSKA (reference sequence). DNA of the CDR3: TGCAGTGCTGGAGATCCTCAGGGTGCCGGGGAGCTGTTTTTT. Residues: CSAGDPQGAGELFF.

The chain combines TRBV28 with TRBJ2-5; D is ambiguous. Trimming took off 4 bases at V and 1 base at J, with 13 bases between the two ends. This CDR3 region has 15 residues. The germline V gene encodes CDR1 MDHEN and CDR2 SYDVKM. The CDR3 region has the DNA TGTGCCAGCAGTTCCCACAGTGGGTCCCAAGAGACCCAGTACTTC. Translation: CASSSHSGSQETQYF.

The chain is built from TRBV18 and TRBJ2-5, with D possibly called TRBD1 or TRBD2 (5 bases each). The J call is uncertain, as TRBJ2-1 better fits the DNA end. The CDR3 covers 16 residues. Germline V gene sequence: CDR1 KGHSH, CDR2 LQKENI. This CDR3 is CASSPMYSGTHNEQFF. CDR3 coding DNA: TGTGCCAGCTCACCAATGTACTCCGGGACCCACAATGAGCAGTTCTTC.

CDR3 loop: CASSNGALYNEKLFF. The CDR3 DNA is TGCGCCAGCAGCAACGGGGCTCTCTATAATGAAAAACTGTTTTTT. J is TRBJ1-4 and V is TRBV5-1; possibly TRBD1 for D (5 bases). Germline values: CDR1 SGHRS, CDR2 YFSETQ. The CDR3 is 15 amino acids. Trimming took 4 bases from V and 4 from J, leaving 14 bases between them.

This clonotype appeared many times. This rearrangement joins TRBV28 to TRBJ2-5; TRBD1 is a possible D gene (6 bases). Germline-derived CDR1 and CDR2 are MDHEN and SYDVKM. V lost 1 base, J lost 1 base, and 13 bases lay in between. CDR3 length: 16 residues. The CDR3 sequence is CASSLYRQALQETQYF. Written as DNA, the CDR3 is TGTGCCAGCAGTTTATACCGACAGGCCCTCCAAGAGACCCAGTACTTC.

The chain is built from TRBV29-1 and TRBJ2-7, with a possible D match to TRBD1 (6 bases). The CDR3 is 12 residues long. Germline loops: CDR1 SQVTM, CDR2 ANQGSEA. V lost 6 bases and J lost 1, with 10 bases in between. CDR3: CSVGGQSYEQYF. CDR3 DNA sequence: TGCAGCGTAGGTGGACAGTCCTACGAGCAGTACTTC.

The CDR3 DNA reads as TGTGCCAGCAGTTTATCCAGGGTGGCCGGGGAGCTGTTTTTT. The encoded protein is CASSLSRVAGELFF. The genes are TRBV28 and TRBJ2-2; perhaps TRBD1 as D (5 bases). The CDR3 is 14 amino acids. Germline V gene data show CDR1 as MDHEN and CDR2 as SYDVKM. V was trimmed by 1 base and J by 6 bases, leaving 9 bases between them. The full variable domain, its missing parts supplied by reference TRBV28 and TRBJ2-2, is DVKVTQSSRYLVKRTGEKVFLECVQDMDHENMFWYRQDPGLGLRLIYFSYDVKMKEKGDIPEGYSVSREKKERFSLILESASTNQTSMYLCASSLSRVAGELFFGEGSRLTVL.

The chain combines TRBV3-1 with TRBJ2-7; the D gene is possibly TRBD1 (5 bases). V lost 6 bases, J lost 2 bases, and 14 bases lay in between. Germline V gene data show CDR1 as LGHDT and CDR2 as YNNKEL (reference sequence). CDR3 length equals 14 residues. CDR3 residues: CASSRTTLTYEQYF. CDR3 in DNA: TGTGCCAGCAGTCGGACAACCCTGACCTACGAGCAGTACTTC.

This clonotype was seen only a few times. This chain links TRBV10-2 with TRBJ1-1; possibly TRBD1 for D (6 bases). The CDR3 consists of 11 residues. V lost 7 bases and J 11 bases, leaving 14 bases between the germline ends. Germline V gene lookup returns CDR1 WSHSY and CDR2 SAAADI. CDR3 region: CASTLGQRAFF. The CDR3 nucleotides read TGCGCCAGCACCTTAGGACAGAGGGCTTTCTTT.

The genes are TRBV10-3 and TRBJ2-2; 8 nucleotides align to TRBD2. The CDR3 length is 15 residues. V dropped 6 bases and J dropped 5; count of bases not matched to a gene: 8. From germline, CDR1 is ENHRY and CDR2 SYGVKD. The CDR3 protein is CAISSGGPRTGELFF. The DNA of the CDR3 is TGTGCCATCAGCTCGGGAGGGCCTAGGACCGGGGAGCTGTTTTTT.

The rearrangement uses TRBV25-1 and TRBJ2-7, with 9 positions matching TRBD1. V shed 5 bases, J shed 4 bases, and the junction held 6 bases outside the gene matches. CDR3 length: 14 amino acids. The germline gives CDR1 MGHDK, CDR2 SYGVNS. CDR3 bases: TGTGCCAGCAGTTGGACAGGGGACCGATACGAGCAGTACTTC. Protein sequence: CASSWTGDRYEQYF.

The V and J genes are TRBV4-1 and TRBJ1-4; 10 bases map to TRBD1. Germline loops: CDR1 MGHRA, CDR2 YSYEKL. Trimming at V came to 3 bases and at J to 0 bases, leaving 4 bases not matched to a gene. There are 17 residues in the CDR3. CDR3 DNA: TGCGCCAGCAGCCAGGGACAGGGGACATCAACTAATGAAAAACTGTTTTTT. Its protein is CASSQGQGTSTNEKLFF.

Turning to this clonotype: A junction boundary mismatches the germline segment, possibly from a read error. The chain uses TRBV5-6 and TRBJ2-5, with 8 bases fitting TRBD2. Germline CDR1 SGHDT, CDR2 YYEEEE. CDR3 size: 18 residues. The CDR3 DNA sequence: TGTGCCAGCAGCTCCGGGACTAGTTTGGGGGCGTCCTACAATGAGAAGTTCTTC. Encoded protein: CASSSGTSLGASYNEKFF.

Only a few counts were recorded for this clonotype. V usage is TRBV2 and J usage is TRBJ1-1; unclear D gene. Trimming left V 6 bases short and J 4 bases short, with 15 bases between. CDR3 length: 14 amino acids. From germline, CDR1 is SNHLY and CDR2 FYNNEI. CDR3 bases: TGTGCCAGCAGGGCCGCGGAATTCGGCACTGAAGCTTTCTTT. Protein product: CASRAAEFGTEAFF.

This sequence joins TRBV7-3 and TRBJ2-1; 13 bases align to TRBD2. Germline V gene sequence: CDR1 SGHTA, CDR2 FQGTGA. The CDR3 loop spans 16 amino acids. The V gene end was trimmed by 3 bases and the J gene end by 6 bases; junction bases not matched to a gene: 5. In nucleotides, the CDR3 is TGTGCCAGCAGCTTGAAACTAGCGGGAGGGCGCAATGAGCAGTTCTTC. Protein product: CASSLKLAGGRNEQFF.